Following are 30 T cell receptor beta chains from one sample sequenced in a study of control samples from healthy donors and cancer patients. The data were produced by immunoSEQ multiplex PCR, yet TCRdb's version contains in-frame clones alone and is incomplete. The repertoire holds some 140,000 clones, with around 95% as singletons. Material: blood. These receptors were taken from a man aged 40-49 years in good health.

This chain joins TRBV7-9 and TRBJ1-2, with D possibly matching TRBD1 (6 bases). Trimming pared 5 bases from V and 4 bases from J, leaving 8 bases between. The germline gives CDR1 SEHNR, CDR2 FQNEAQ (reference sequence). This CDR3 contains 12 residues. The DNA for the CDR3 is TGTGCCAGCAGCCGGGACATCTATGGCTACACCTTC. It yields the protein CASSRDIYGYTF.

The CDR3 DNA follows: TGTGCCAGTAGTAATCCAACAGGGGGCCGGGAAAAACTGTTTTTT. Its protein product is CASSNPTGGREKLFF. This chain links TRBV19 with TRBJ1-4; 9 bases are a match to TRBD1. CDR3 size: 15 residues. The junction had 8 bases not matched to a gene; V was cut back by 4 bases and J by 8 bases. Germline V gene data show CDR1 as LNHDA and CDR2 as SQIVND (reference sequence).

The rearrangement uses TRBV7-9 and TRBJ2-3; D not resolved. This CDR3 spans 13 amino acids. The germline V gene has CDR1 SEHNR and CDR2 FQNEAQ (reference sequence). V gave up 1 base and J gave up 5 bases, with 7 bases separating them. The CDR3 spells CASSLGGLDTQYF. CDR3 nucleotides: TGTGCCAGCAGCTTAGGGGGTTTAGATACGCAGTATTTT.

The chain joins TRBV5-6 to TRBJ1-5, with no clear D. This CDR3 has 14 amino acids. V lost 2 bases and J lost 0, with 6 bases in between. Germline V gene lookup returns CDR1 SGHDT and CDR2 YYEEEE. CDR3 sequence: CASSFGGSNQPQHF. In nucleotides, the CDR3 is TGTGCCAGCAGCTTTGGCGGTAGCAATCAGCCCCAGCATTTT.

J is TRBJ1-2 and V is TRBV5-1; TRBD1 might be the D (6 bases). V was shortened by 1 base and J by 2 bases, with 9 bases between the two germline ends. The CDR3 has 14 residues. The V gene's germline CDR1 is SGHRS and CDR2 YFSETQ. The CDR3 sequence is CASSLSQGNYGYTF. CDR3 coding DNA: TGCGCCAGCAGCTTGTCTCAGGGGAACTATGGCTACACCTTC. The complete variable domain, with remaining parts taken from reference TRBV5-1 and TRBJ1-2, reads KAGVTQTPRYLIKTRGQQVTLSCSPISGHRSVSWYQQTPGQGLQFLFEYFSETQRNKGNFPGRFSGRQFSNSRSEMNVSTLELGDSALYLCASSLSQGNYGYTFGSGTRLTVV.

V and J are TRBV5-1 and TRBJ2-1; D uncertain. Germline V lookup: CDR1 SGHRS, CDR2 YFSETQ. Between the trimmed V and J ends, which lost 4 bases and 2 bases, there was a span of 10 bases. The CDR3 covers 14 residues. In nucleotides, the CDR3 is TGCGCCAGCAGCGCCGCTGGCGCCTACAATGAGCAGTTCTTC. This encodes CASSAAGAYNEQFF.

This clone was detected only once. The rearrangement joins TRBV12-5 to TRBJ2-5; D gene ambiguous. Germline lookup yields CDR1 LGHNT and CDR2 FRNRAP. The V end was cut by 3 bases, the J end by 2 bases, with 10 bases between. The CDR3 runs to 14 residues. The CDR3 spells CASGFLSPQETQYF. CDR3 sequence (DNA): TGTGCTAGTGGTTTCCTATCACCTCAAGAGACCCAGTACTTC.

The chain recombines TRBV28 with TRBJ1-1, with 7 bases matching TRBD1. This CDR3 contains 13 residues. Germline lookup yields CDR1 MDHEN and CDR2 SYDVKM. The J segment lost 4 bases and the V segment lost 10 bases, leaving 9 bases of the junction unmatched. CDR3 sequence reads: CATLTGFGTEAFF. DNA of the CDR3: TGTGCCACCTTGACAGGGTTTGGCACTGAAGCTTTCTTT.

As for this clone: Other nucleotide sequences from this sample produce the same CDR3. The chain uses TRBV9 and TRBJ1-3; a weak D match, TRBD1 (6 bases). Germline assignment: CDR1 SGDLS and CDR2 YYNGEE. The CDR3 has 17 amino acids. V was shortened by 3 bases and J by 1 base, with 17 bases between the two germline ends. DNA for the CDR3: TGTGCCAGCAGCGCTGCGGGGGGGGCGAGTTCTGGAAACACCATATATTTT. This encodes CASSAAGGASSGNTIYF.

This clone was found a few times. This chain connects TRBV10-2 to TRBJ1-1; D remains unclear. The germline CDR1 and CDR2 sequences are WSHSY and SAAADI. The V end was cut by 6 bases, the J end by 5 bases, with 16 bases between. The CDR3 runs 14 residues. The CDR3 region is CASREQVRATEAFF. CDR3 DNA: TGCGCCAGCAGGGAGCAGGTGAGAGCGACTGAAGCTTTCTTT.

This clone came up once. The CDR3 nucleotides are TGTGCCAGCAGCCAAGCGGGTATCGGTCAGCCCCAGCATTTT. This translates into CASSQAGIGQPQHF. The rearrangement uses TRBV5-6 and TRBJ1-5; D is unresolved. The CDR3 has 14 amino acids. V dropped 4 bases and J dropped 6 bases, with 14 bases sitting between them. CDR1 is SGHDT, CDR2 YYEEEE, per germline.

The chain employs TRBV7-3 and TRBJ1-1; D is possibly TRBD1 (6 bases). The ends were cut back, 4 bases at V and 4 bases at J, with 16 bases in the middle. This CDR3 has 15 residues. In germline, CDR1 is SGHTA, CDR2 FQGTGA. The CDR3 DNA is TGTGCCAGCAGCTCACAGGGAGGCGCGAGCACTGAAGCTTTCTTT. Residues: CASSSQGGASTEAFF. The full variable domain, with the rest looked up from reference TRBV7-3 and TRBJ1-1, is GAGVSQTPSNKVTEKGKYVELRCDPISGHTALYWYRQSLGQGPEFLIYFQGTGAADDSGLPNDRFFAVRPEGSVSTLKIQRTERGDSAVYLCASSSQGGASTEAFFGQGTRLTVV.

The V and J genes are TRBV24-1 and TRBJ1-2; D is uncertain. V lost 4 bases to trimming and J lost 7 bases, with 15 bases between them. The CDR3 has 14 residues. Germline CDR1 reads KGHDR; CDR2 reads SFDVKD. The CDR3 spells CATSEQFQPSGYTF. The CDR3 nucleotides are TGTGCCACCAGTGAACAGTTCCAGCCTAGTGGCTACACCTTC.

The J gene is TRBJ1-5, the V gene TRBV4-3; D call uncertain. Germline CDR1 and CDR2: LGHNA and YSLEER. This CDR3 has 15 residues. The V and J ends lost 3 bases and 0 bases respectively, with 9 bases between them. The CDR3 DNA reads TGCGCCAGCAGCCAGAAGGATTATAGCAATCAGCCCCAGCATTTT. This encodes CASSQKDYSNQPQHF.

The chain is built from TRBV12-3 or TRBV12-4 and TRBJ2-2; D remains ambiguous. The CDR3 runs to 13 residues. Deletions cut 11 bases from V and 13 bases from J, with 23 bases between. This CDR3 reads CALQEGPDLGLFF. CDR3 nucleotides: TGTGCCCTTCAGGAAGGGCCCGATTTGGGGCTGTTTTTT.

This sequence joins TRBV19 and TRBJ1-2; 7 bases agree with TRBD1. The V segment lost 7 bases and the J segment 9 bases; nucleotides outside the gene matches: 11. The CDR3 runs 13 residues. Germline V CDR1 and CDR2: LNHDA, SQIVND (reference sequence). DNA of the CDR3: TGTGCCAGTACCCTGACAGGGTTCGGGAGCTACACCTTC. Encoded protein: CASTLTGFGSYTF.

This clone showed up just once. The chain employs TRBV28 and TRBJ1-3; 11 bases are shared with TRBD1. The CDR3 spans 16 residues. Losses at the gene ends were 2 bases for V and 5 bases for J; bases not matched to a gene: 5. The germline V gene encodes CDR1 MDHEN and CDR2 SYDVKM. CDR3 loop: CASSLAGTGGRNTIYF. For the CDR3, the DNA is TGTGCCAGCAGTTTAGCTGGGACAGGGGGGAGAAACACCATATATTTT.

In its sample, this clone was seen once. The chain combines TRBV9 with TRBJ1-2; maybe TRBD1 (5 bases). The germline CDR1 and CDR2 sequences are SGDLS and YYNGEE. V was cut by 2 bases and J by 3 bases, with 11 bases left in between. CDR3 length: 14 amino acids. The CDR3 nucleotides are TGTGCCAGCAGCGTGGGGTGGGGCGACTATGGCTACACCTTC. The encoded protein is CASSVGWGDYGYTF. The full variable domain, completed using reference TRBV9 and TRBJ1-2, is DSGVTQTPKHLITATGQRVTLRCSPRSGDLSVYWYQQSLDQGLQFLIQYYNGEERAKGNILERFSAQQFPDLHSELNLSSLELGDSALYFCASSVGWGDYGYTFGSGTRLTVV.

The J gene is TRBJ1-6, the V gene TRBV6-1; 9 positions agree with TRBD1. From germline, CDR1 is MNHNS and CDR2 SASEGT. The CDR3 has 16 amino acids. The ends lost 3 bases at V and 8 bases at J; junction bases unmatched: 8. The CDR3 DNA follows: TGTGCCAGCAGTGATGGGGGACAGGGAAGGTATTCACCCCTCCACTTT. It yields the protein CASSDGGQGRYSPLHF.

The rearrangement links TRBV7-9 to TRBJ1-2; the match to TRBD1 covers 12 bases. CDR3 length: 14 amino acids. The trim removed 5 bases at V and 12 bases at J, leaving 10 bases unmatched. The germline gives CDR1 SEHNR, CDR2 FQNEAQ (reference sequence). This CDR3 reads CASSPLGDRGRNTF. CDR3 nucleotides: TGTGCCAGCAGCCCCCTGGGGGACAGGGGGCGGAACACCTTC.

The rearrangement joins TRBV18 to TRBJ1-1, with TRBD1 as a possible D gene (6 bases). V lost 3 bases and J 5 bases, leaving 10 bases between the germline ends. The CDR3 loop spans 13 amino acids. Looked up from germline, CDR1 is KGHSH and CDR2 is LQKENI. The CDR3 sequence is CASSPEQGTEAFF. DNA of the CDR3: TGTGCCAGCTCACCCGAGCAGGGGACTGAAGCTTTCTTT.

V is TRBV5-1 and J is TRBJ1-1; 8 nucleotides align to TRBD1. The J segment lost 1 base and the V segment lost 0 bases, leaving 8 bases of the junction unmatched. The CDR3 is made up of 17 amino acids. Germline V CDR1 and CDR2: SGHRS, YFSETQ. The CDR3 protein is CASSLGDRGKKNTEAFF. CDR3 nucleotides: TGCGCCAGCAGCTTGGGAGACAGGGGAAAGAAGAACACTGAAGCTTTCTTT.

CDR3 sequence: CASSLDLNTARTQYF. The DNA of the CDR3 is TGTGCCAGCAGCTTAGATCTGAACACCGCACGAACCCAGTACTTC. The chain carries TRBV11-2 and TRBJ2-5, with D unclear. This CDR3 comprises 15 residues. Germline V gene lookup returns CDR1 SGHAT and CDR2 FQNNGV. The ends were cut back, 0 bases at V and 8 bases at J, with 16 bases in the middle.

The chain employs TRBV6-6 and TRBJ2-7, with 9 bases identical to TRBD1. Germline lookup yields CDR1 MNHNY and CDR2 SVGAGI (reference sequence). The CDR3 extends over 13 amino acids. The J segment lost 5 bases and the V segment lost 5 bases, leaving 4 bases of the junction unmatched. CDR3: CASSPWDRDEQYF. The CDR3 coding sequence is TGTGCCAGCAGTCCATGGGACAGGGACGAGCAGTACTTC.

This clone was observed a few times. V gene TRBV5-5 combines with J gene TRBJ1-2; 9 nucleotides align to TRBD1. This CDR3 spans 15 amino acids. J gave up 0 bases and V 4 bases, and 4 bases lay outside the gene matches. Germline loops: CDR1 SGHKS, CDR2 YYEKEE (reference sequence). CDR3 in DNA: TGTGCCAGCAGCCGGACAGGGGACGCTAACTATGGCTACACCTTC. Translating it yields CASSRTGDANYGYTF.

The chain employs TRBV9 and TRBJ2-1; 9 nucleotides line up with TRBD2. With V trimmed by 3 bases and J by 2 bases, 9 bases remained unmatched. CDR1 and CDR2 (germline): SGDLS, YYNGEE. This CDR3 is 17 amino acids long. CDR3 DNA sequence: TGTGCCAGCAGCGCCGGGACTAGCAATTCCGCCTACAATGAGCAGTTCTTC. Translation: CASSAGTSNSAYNEQFF.

The gene calls are TRBV29-1 and TRBJ1-2, with TRBD1 matching 9 bases. With V trimmed by 5 bases and J by 3 bases, 7 bases remained unmatched. CDR3 length equals 14 residues. CDR1 SQVTM and CDR2 ANQGSEA come from the germline V gene. In nucleotides, the CDR3 is TGCAGCGTTTCTTGGACAGGGGTGGACTATGGCTACACCTTC. Translating it yields CSVSWTGVDYGYTF.

This chain uses TRBV18 with TRBJ2-6; 8 bases agree with TRBD1. Germline V CDR1 and CDR2: KGHSH, LQKENI. J gave up 4 bases and V 3 bases, and 8 bases lay outside the gene matches. The CDR3 is 17 amino acids. Here the CDR3 DNA reads TGTGCCAGCTCACCGACGACAGGGGTGGTAGGGGCCAACGTCCTGACTTTC. Amino acid sequence: CASSPTTGVVGANVLTF.

The V gene is TRBV4-1, the J gene TRBJ2-7, with 8 positions matching TRBD1. This CDR3 region has 14 residues. The germline V gene has CDR1 MGHRA and CDR2 YSYEKL. Trimming cost V 3 bases and J 7 bases; bases outside gene matches: 8. CDR3 in amino acids: CASSHSDRVGEQYF. DNA of the CDR3: TGCGCCAGCAGCCATTCGGACAGGGTGGGGGAGCAGTACTTC.

The chain carries TRBV19 and TRBJ1-1; D not resolved. The CDR3 runs to 13 residues. CDR1 and CDR2 (germline): LNHDA, SQIVND (reference sequence). Trimming removed 2 bases at V and 5 bases at J, with 9 bases between. The CDR3 coding sequence is TGTGCCAGTAGTATATCTGGGCAGACTGAAGCTTTCTTT. Translated: CASSISGQTEAFF.